This T cell receptor beta chain stems from a study of STAT5B mutations in CD4+ large granular lymphocyte leukemia. On this clone itself: The antigen remains unidentified.

Study findings and constraints: No patients shared main leukemic clonotypes, though 20% to 25% appeared at low frequency elsewhere. Higher CD4+ than CD8+ T-LGLL clonality might reflect small sample size.

Here immunoSEQ multiplex PCR was the method, and the copy in TCRdb shows in-frame clones only, minus some. The data show tens of thousands of clones, about 77% seen once. CDR1 and CDR2 from the germline V gene are SGHTA and FQGNSA. The ends were cut back, 0 bases at V and 5 bases at J, with 0 bases in the middle. The CDR3 is made up of 11 amino acids. Specimen: CD4+ T cells from blood buffy coats. This rearrangement joins TRBV7-2 to TRBJ2-3, with no clear D. The sequence was obtained from a human donor in good health. The CDR3 loop reads CASSLADTQYF. The CDR3 region has the DNA TGTGCCAGCAGCTTAGCAGATACGCAGTATTTT.